The sequence of this TCR beta chain was determined in a study of spatial heterogeneity in lung cancer. Study as a whole: Detection consistently yielded more beta chains than alpha chains.

The germline gives CDR1 LGHNA, CDR2 YSLEER. The CDR3 extends over 14 amino acids. The V segment lost 5 bases and the J segment 6 bases; nucleotides outside the gene matches: 7. As for time point: sample taken at primary tumor resection. TCRdb independently ran MiXCR on the 5' RACE reads; one entry per CDR3 protein. The sample lists 40,000 to 45,000 distinct CDR3 sequences; 6.8% were seen once. This clonotype was seen a handful of times. The sequence was collected from a female donor with early-stage non-small cell lung cancer. The V call is TRBV4-3, the J call TRBJ1-3, with TRBD1 identical over 7 bases. Specimen: PBMCs, collected at surgery. CDR3 sequence: CASSFRTGENTIYF. DNA of the CDR3: TGCGCCAGCAGCTTCAGGACAGGAGAAAACACCATATATTTT.